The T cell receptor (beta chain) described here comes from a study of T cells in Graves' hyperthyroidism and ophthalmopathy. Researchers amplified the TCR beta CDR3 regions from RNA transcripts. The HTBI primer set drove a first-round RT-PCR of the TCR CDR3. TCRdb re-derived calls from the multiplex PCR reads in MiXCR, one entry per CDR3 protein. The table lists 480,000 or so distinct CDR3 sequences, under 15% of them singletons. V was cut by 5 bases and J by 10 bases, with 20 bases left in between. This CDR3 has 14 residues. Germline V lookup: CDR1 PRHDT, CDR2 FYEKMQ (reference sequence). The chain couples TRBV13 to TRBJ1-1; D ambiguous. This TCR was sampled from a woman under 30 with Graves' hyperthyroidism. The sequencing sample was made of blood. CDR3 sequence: CASSQDRPGRSAFF. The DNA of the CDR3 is TGTGCCAGCAGCCAAGACCGACCGGGGAGGTCAGCTTTCTTT.